This T cell receptor (beta chain) originates from a study of response to subunit inactivated influenza vaccine. The CDR3 has 14 residues. The V and J ends lost 4 bases and 7 bases, in that order; junction bases with no gene match: 5. The V gene's germline CDR1 is DFQATT and CDR2 SNEGSKA (reference sequence). TCRdb reprocessed the RT-PCR reads via MiXCR and lists one record per CDR3 protein. The sample yields hundreds of thousands of distinct CDR3 sequences, approximately 7.1% seen once. The sample was PBMCs from blood, taken roughly 24 months after vaccination. The J gene is TRBJ2-1, the V gene TRBV20-1, with 12 bases aligning to TRBD2. The sequence derives from a man between 50 and 70 years old who received an inactivated influenza vaccine. CDR3 bases: TGCAGTGCTAAAGGACTAGCGGGAAAAAATGAGCAGTTCTTC. Translated: CSAKGLAGKNEQFF.